This is a list of T cell receptor beta chains from one sample in a study of response to subunit inactivated influenza vaccine. TCRdb re-derived calls from the RT-PCR reads in MiXCR, one entry per CDR3 protein. The sample carries about 530,000 distinct CDR3 sequences, 12% recorded once. Sequencing was performed on PBMCs from blood, taken on the day of vaccination. These TCRs come from a man aged 45-60 years who received an inactivated influenza vaccine. The CDR3 runs from the conserved cysteine through the conserved F or W. Fields, in order: D gene, CDR3 length, J gene, V gene, clone size, CDR3 DNA, CDR3 protein. D genes are given only for firm matches. Expanded clones are given a class, and other clones once, few, many or no size at all.

D gene: -
CDR3 length: 17
J gene: TRBJ2-7
V gene: TRBV7-2
clone size: -
CDR3 DNA: TGTGCCAGCAGCACTCCTACCGGACGTCACCGCTCCTACGAGCAGTACTTC
CDR3 protein: CASSTPTGRHRSYEQYF

D gene: TRBD1
CDR3 length: 15
J gene: TRBJ2-5
V gene: TRBV5-1
clone size: few
CDR3 DNA: TGCGCCAGCAGCTTGACAGGACAGGGACGAGAGACCCAGTACTTC
CDR3 protein: CASSLTGQGRETQYF

D gene: TRBD2
CDR3 length: 14
J gene: TRBJ2-7
V gene: TRBV12-3/TRBV12-4
clone size: -
CDR3 DNA: TGTGCCAGCAGTTGGGCTAGCGGGAACAATGAGCAGTACTTC
CDR3 protein: CASSWASGNNEQYF

D gene: -
CDR3 length: 13
J gene: TRBJ2-1
V gene: TRBV7-2
clone size: -
CDR3 DNA: TGTGCCAGCAGCCTGGGGAGGCGGGGTCGGCAGTTCTTC
CDR3 protein: CASSLGRRGRQFF

D gene: -
CDR3 length: 14
J gene: TRBJ2-5
V gene: TRBV20-1
clone size: few
CDR3 DNA: TGCGACTCCAAGCCTCGGACCCTGGAAGAGACCCAGTACTTC
CDR3 protein: CDSKPRTLEETQYF

D gene: -
CDR3 length: 14
J gene: TRBJ2-1
V gene: TRBV20-1
clone size: few
CDR3 DNA: TGCAGTGCTAGTCCGTCGGGGGAGAACAATGAGCAGTTCTTC
CDR3 protein: CSASPSGENNEQFF

D gene: -
CDR3 length: 16
J gene: TRBJ2-2
V gene: TRBV12-3/TRBV12-4
clone size: -
CDR3 DNA: TGTGCCAGCAGTTTGTCTACGGAGTTCCAAACCGGGGAGCTGTTTTTT
CDR3 protein: CASSLSTEFQTGELFF

D gene: -
CDR3 length: 15
J gene: TRBJ2-1
V gene: TRBV7-3
clone size: once
CDR3 DNA: TGTGCCAGCAGCTCGGACGGGGCCTACTACAATGAGCAGTTCTTC
CDR3 protein: CASSSDGAYYNEQFF

D gene: -
CDR3 length: 12
J gene: TRBJ2-1
V gene: TRBV20-1
clone size: many
CDR3 DNA: TGCAGTGCCGGAACGGGTGGCTACGAGCAGTTCTTC
CDR3 protein: CSAGTGGYEQFF

D gene: -
CDR3 length: 11
J gene: TRBJ2-7
V gene: TRBV7-9
clone size: -
CDR3 DNA: TGTGCCAGCGTATTCGGTTACGAGCAGTACTTC
CDR3 protein: CASVFGYEQYF

D gene: TRBD1
CDR3 length: 13
J gene: TRBJ1-2
V gene: TRBV5-1
clone size: few
CDR3 DNA: TGCGCCAGCAGCGGACAGGGGGACTATGGCTACACCTTC
CDR3 protein: CASSGQGDYGYTF

D gene: TRBD1
CDR3 length: 15
J gene: TRBJ2-2
V gene: TRBV5-1
clone size: many
CDR3 DNA: TGCGCCAGCAGCAGGGGGACAGGGTACGCCGGGGAGCTGTTTTTT
CDR3 protein: CASSRGTGYAGELFF

D gene: TRBD2
CDR3 length: 18
J gene: TRBJ2-2
V gene: TRBV3-1
clone size: few
CDR3 DNA: TGTGCCAGCAGCCAATATGGGACTAGCCCCAAGAACACCGGGGAGCTGTTTTTT
CDR3 protein: CASSQYGTSPKNTGELFF

D gene: TRBD1
CDR3 length: 14
J gene: TRBJ2-7
V gene: TRBV5-6
clone size: -
CDR3 DNA: TGTGCCAGCAGCATCCCGGGACAGGCCTACGAGCAGTACTTC
CDR3 protein: CASSIPGQAYEQYF

D gene: -
CDR3 length: 14
J gene: TRBJ1-4
V gene: TRBV4-3
clone size: many
CDR3 DNA: TGCGCCAGCAGCCAAGAAAATATCGCTCAGGGGCTGTTTTTT
CDR3 protein: CASSQENIAQGLFF

D gene: -
CDR3 length: 14
J gene: TRBJ2-5
V gene: TRBV7-9
clone size: few
CDR3 DNA: TGTGCCAGCAACCAAGTGGGGGGCCAAGAGACCCAGTACTTC
CDR3 protein: CASNQVGGQETQYF

D gene: -
CDR3 length: 14
J gene: TRBJ2-7
V gene: TRBV14
clone size: few
CDR3 DNA: TGTGCCAGCAGCCCCTTATCCGGGGGTTTAACGCAGTACTTC
CDR3 protein: CASSPLSGGLTQYF

D gene: TRBD1
CDR3 length: 14
J gene: TRBJ2-7
V gene: TRBV29-1
clone size: -
CDR3 DNA: TGCAGCGTGAGGGCGGGACAGGGGTCGTACGAGCAGTACTTC
CDR3 protein: CSVRAGQGSYEQYF

D gene: -
CDR3 length: 13
J gene: TRBJ2-2
V gene: TRBV12-3/TRBV12-4
clone size: few
CDR3 DNA: TGTGCCACACAGATACGTAACACCGGGGAGCTGTTTTTT
CDR3 protein: CATQIRNTGELFF